This T cell receptor (beta chain) came from a study of human T cells and chemical hapten exposure (dated by TCRdb to about 2021). Turning to the overall study: For sensitization, 2% DPC in acetone was applied to a roughly 2 cm by roughly 2 cm area of upper inner arm skin. The libraries were sequenced as a pool, and the TCR yield per sample differed mostly because of small variations in library volumes within the pool. Blood for TCR sequencing was provided by twenty-nine alopecia patients at one to four time points (pre-sensitization, 2, 6 and 24 weeks). Alopecia areata with under or over 50% scalp involvement, alopecia totalis and alopecia universalis were represented in the patient cohort, which was mostly female. Weekly therapeutic DPC doses were additionally applied to the scalp of patients throughout the approximately 23-week study period. Blood samples were taken from patients before sensitization (week 0) and at 2, 6 and about 24 weeks after DPC sensitization. Patch testing was done on the upper back using Finn chambers containing 0.01% DPC, and results were scored after 6 days according to International Contact Dermatitis Research Group standards. In alopecia patients, the study followed how the peripheral blood TCR repertoire changed in vivo over primary and secondary sensitization to diphenylcyclopropenone (DPC), a hapten.

CDR1 and CDR2 (KGHDR, SFDVKD) derive from the germline V gene. CDR3 length: 17 amino acids, cysteine to phenylalanine. Of all the DNA, just the CDR3 is kept, 51 bases in frame from base 1. Compared with germline, V lacks 3 bases and J lacks 3 bases; bases without a gene match: 11. In the paper's terms, the time point label means: patch test 1, 2 weeks after DPC sensitization. The treatment or condition tag for this specimen amounts to: therapeutic diphenylcyclopropenone sensitization with weekly scalp DPC. At each patch-test visit, blood was drawn before the patch test was applied. Patients were considered eligible if aged 18 to 70, diagnosed with alopecia and deemed suitable for DPC therapy, and patients were excluded if pregnant. Unfractionated whole blood was collected in Tempus Blood RNA tubes, and total RNA was extracted from that blood. At least ten counts were recorded for this clonotype. The antigen it recognizes is unknown. No per-base quality is available; no much larger clone lies one base away.

The library came from RACE. This sample was sequenced with a NextSeq 500. Library preparation attached unique molecular identifiers to individual cDNA molecules for quantitative, reproducible TCR counting. From each blood RNA sample, both TCR alpha and TCR beta chains were sequenced. The original pipeline was this. The median number of TCRs per sample was 90,000 to 100,000, ranging from roughly 20,000 to 700,000. The Decombinator software suite was used to annotate the V, J and CDR3 of the TCR reads. Every sample was subsampled to the same number of TCRs (28,000) for the PS versus PT1 abundance plots. TCRs were defined as expanded if absent before sensitization and observed at least eight times at the 2-week time point. TCRdb redid the processing of the public reads, applying fastp at Q25 and MiXCR, and retained in-frame beta chains. Duplicate CDR3 protein sequences are folded into a single record with the most common DNA and genes. The authors' filters were not applied to this entry. The sample data list nearly 350,000 distinct CDR3 sequences, and 5.5% to 8% of these were observed just once. Around 8.4% of the sample is in the top ten clones.

Findings and caveats that apply to the study as a whole: No change with DPC sensitization was found in the number of TCRs above 1 in 1000 frequency, and no evidence of global repertoire structure alterations was found. After repeated subsampling, the strength of the expansion versus patch-test correlation and the threshold at which it became significant changed. Because all patients had alopecia, a presumed autoimmune disease, the immune response of the patients might differ from that of healthy individuals. Patch test score was positively correlated with the number of PT1 expanded TCRs, with significance at thresholds 8, 16 and 32 but not at 4. Expanded TCRs formed significantly more large CDR3 similarity clusters than pre-sensitization or healthy control sets, consistent with antigen-driven responses.

The sequencing used whole blood, collected in connection with sensitization to the hapten diphenylcyclopropenone (DPC). The chain employs TRBV24-1 and TRBJ2-3, and TRBD1 aligns with 7 junction nucleotides. The clonotype comes from a woman aged 18-30 years with alopecia areata. Some clones in this sample may be carry-over from other donors' samples. The nucleotide sequence reads TGTGCCACCAGTGATCCCGCCGACAGGGAAGGAACAGATACGCAGTATTTT. Its protein is CATSDPADREGTDTQYF.